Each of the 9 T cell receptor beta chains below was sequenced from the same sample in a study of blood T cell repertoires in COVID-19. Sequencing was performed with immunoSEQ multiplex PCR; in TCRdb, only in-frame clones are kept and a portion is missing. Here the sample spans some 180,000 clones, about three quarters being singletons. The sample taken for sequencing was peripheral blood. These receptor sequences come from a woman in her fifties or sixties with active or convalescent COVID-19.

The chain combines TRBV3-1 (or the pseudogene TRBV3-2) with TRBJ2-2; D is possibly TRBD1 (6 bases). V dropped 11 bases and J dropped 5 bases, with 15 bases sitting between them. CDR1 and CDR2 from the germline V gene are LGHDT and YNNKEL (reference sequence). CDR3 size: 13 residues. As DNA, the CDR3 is TGTGCCTACCTCAGGGGCGGGACCGGGGAGCTGTTTTTT. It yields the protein CAYLRGGTGELFF.

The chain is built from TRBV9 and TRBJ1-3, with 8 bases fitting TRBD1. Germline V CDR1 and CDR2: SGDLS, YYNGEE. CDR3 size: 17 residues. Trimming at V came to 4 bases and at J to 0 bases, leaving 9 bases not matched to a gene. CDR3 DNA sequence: TGTGCCAGCAGCCCCCTTCCAGGGGGCCCCTCTGGAAACACCATATATTTT. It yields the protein CASSPLPGGPSGNTIYF. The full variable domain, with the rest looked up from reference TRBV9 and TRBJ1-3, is DSGVTQTPKHLITATGQRVTLRCSPRSGDLSVYWYQQSLDQGLQFLIQYYNGEERAKGNILERFSAQQFPDLHSELNLSSLELGDSALYFCASSPLPGGPSGNTIYFGEGSWLTVV.

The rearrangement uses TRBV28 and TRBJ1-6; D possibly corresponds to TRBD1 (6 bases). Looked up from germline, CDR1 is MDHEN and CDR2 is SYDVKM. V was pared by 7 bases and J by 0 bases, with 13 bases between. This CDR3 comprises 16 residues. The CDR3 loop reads CASNSLGGSYNSPLHF. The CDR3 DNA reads TGTGCCAGCAACTCCCTAGGGGGCTCCTATAATTCACCCCTCCACTTT. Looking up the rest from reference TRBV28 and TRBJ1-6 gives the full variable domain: DVKVTQSSRYLVKRTGEKVFLECVQDMDHENMFWYRQDPGLGLRLIYFSYDVKMKEKGDIPEGYSVSREKKERFSLILESASTNQTSMYLCASNSLGGSYNSPLHFGNGTRLTVT.

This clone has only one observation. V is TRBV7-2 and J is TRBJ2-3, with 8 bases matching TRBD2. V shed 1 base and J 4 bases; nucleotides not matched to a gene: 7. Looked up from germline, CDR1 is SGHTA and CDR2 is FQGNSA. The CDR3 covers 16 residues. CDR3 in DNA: TGTGCCAGCAGCTTAGGACCCCAAGCGGGAGCAGATACGCAGTATTTT. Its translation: CASSLGPQAGADTQYF.

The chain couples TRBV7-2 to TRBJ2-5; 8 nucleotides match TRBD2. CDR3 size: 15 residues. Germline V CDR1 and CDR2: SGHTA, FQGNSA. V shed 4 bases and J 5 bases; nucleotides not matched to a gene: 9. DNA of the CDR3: TGTGCCAGCAGCTCGGGACTAGTAAGATCGGAGACCCAGTACTTC. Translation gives CASSSGLVRSETQYF.

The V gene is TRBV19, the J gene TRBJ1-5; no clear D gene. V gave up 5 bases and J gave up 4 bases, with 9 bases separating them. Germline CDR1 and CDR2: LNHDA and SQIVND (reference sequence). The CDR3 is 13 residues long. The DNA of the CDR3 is TGTGCCAGTAGTTGGGCAGATAATCAGCCCCAGCATTTT. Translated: CASSWADNQPQHF.

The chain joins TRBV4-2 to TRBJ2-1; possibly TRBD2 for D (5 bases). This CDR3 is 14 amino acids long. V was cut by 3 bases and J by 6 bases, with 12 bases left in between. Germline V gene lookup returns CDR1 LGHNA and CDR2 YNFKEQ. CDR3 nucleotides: TGTGCCAGCAGCCATGGTAGGGAGCCCAATGAGCAGTTCTTC. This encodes CASSHGREPNEQFF.

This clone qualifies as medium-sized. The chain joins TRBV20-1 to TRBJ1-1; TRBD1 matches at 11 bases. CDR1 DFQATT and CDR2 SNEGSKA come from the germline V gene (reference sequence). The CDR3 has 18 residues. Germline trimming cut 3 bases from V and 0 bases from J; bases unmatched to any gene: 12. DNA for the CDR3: TGCAGTGCTAGTGCAGCTGGACAGGGGGCCTTTATGAACACTGAAGCTTTCTTT. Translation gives CSASAAGQGAFMNTEAFF.

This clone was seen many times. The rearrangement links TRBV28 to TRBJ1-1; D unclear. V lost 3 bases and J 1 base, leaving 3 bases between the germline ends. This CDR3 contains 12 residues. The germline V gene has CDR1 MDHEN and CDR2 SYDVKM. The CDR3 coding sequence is TGTGCCAGCAGTTTTAGGAACACTGAAGCTTTCTTT. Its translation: CASSFRNTEAFF.